The source of this TCR beta chain is a study of OX40 agonist ivuxolimab in advanced cancers. Overall study: Hepatocellular carcinoma, melanoma, renal cell or head and neck cancer affected the dose-escalation patients.

General study results and limits: In CD8+ T cells, expanded clones were on average more numerous than in CD4+.

Produced via immunoSEQ multiplex PCR; TCRdb's table is partial and in-frame only. Found here are roughly 22,000 clones, roughly 90% of them singletons; the top ten hold around 30%. This CDR3 is 14 amino acids long. The junction had 2 bases not matched to a gene; V was cut back by 2 bases and J by 2 bases. Germline CDR1 and CDR2: MNHEY and SVGAGI. If patients had autoimmune disease history or systemic immunosuppression, they were excluded. At baseline, cycle 4 day 1, and cycle 7 day 1, blood was sampled. Regarding this clone: The antigen remains unidentified.

The clonotype originates from an adult with an advanced solid tumor such as melanoma, head and neck, liver or kidney cancer. V usage is TRBV6-5 and J usage is TRBJ2-7; the match to TRBD1 covers 8 bases. The material sequenced was CD4+ or CD8+ T cells sorted from blood, taken in a trial of the OX40 agonist ivuxolimab. As DNA, the CDR3 is TGTGCCAGCAGTTACGGACAGGGCCCCTACGAGCAGTACTTC. It encodes CASSYGQGPYEQYF.